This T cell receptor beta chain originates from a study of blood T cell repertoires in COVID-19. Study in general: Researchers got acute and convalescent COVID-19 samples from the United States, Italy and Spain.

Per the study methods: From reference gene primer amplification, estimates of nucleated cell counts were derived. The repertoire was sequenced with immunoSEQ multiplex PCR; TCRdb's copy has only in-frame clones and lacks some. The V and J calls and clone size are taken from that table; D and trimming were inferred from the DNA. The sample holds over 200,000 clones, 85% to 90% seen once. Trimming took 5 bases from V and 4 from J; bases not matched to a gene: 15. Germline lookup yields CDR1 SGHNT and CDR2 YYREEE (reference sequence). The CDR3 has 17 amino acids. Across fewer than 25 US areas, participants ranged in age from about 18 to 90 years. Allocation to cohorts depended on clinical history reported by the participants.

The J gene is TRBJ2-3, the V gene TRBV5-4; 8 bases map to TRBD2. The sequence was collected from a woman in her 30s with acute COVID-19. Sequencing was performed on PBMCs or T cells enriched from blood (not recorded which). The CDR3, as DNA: TGTGCCAGCAGTCGGGGGGTCGGGACTAGTAACCCAGATACGCAGTATTTT. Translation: CASSRGVGTSNPDTQYF.